These 32 T cell receptor beta chains came from one sample sequenced in a study of shared clonotypes between healthy human individuals. Terminally differentiated effector memory CD45RA+ cells were excluded by CCR7 positive selection of CD45RO-negative cells. The data were produced by immunoSEQ multiplex PCR, yet TCRdb's version contains in-frame clones alone and is incomplete. The sample has 2 million to 2.5 million clones, 85% to 95% seen once. Material for sequencing was naive CD8+ T cells sorted from blood. These receptors all come from a man between 18 and 35 years old in good health.

The genes are TRBV27 and TRBJ2-1; 13 nucleotides line up with TRBD2. The CDR3 extends over 16 amino acids. V shed 6 bases and J 7 bases; nucleotides not matched to a gene: 9. Germline lookup yields CDR1 MNHEY and CDR2 SMNVEV (reference sequence). The CDR3 is CASRTIGLAGENEQFF. CDR3 nucleotides: TGTGCCAGCAGGACCATAGGACTAGCGGGAGAGAATGAGCAGTTCTTC.

The chain has TRBV11-2 and TRBJ2-7; TRBD1 is a possible D gene (6 bases). Germline V gene lookup returns CDR1 SGHAT and CDR2 FQNNGV. This CDR3 contains 15 residues. Trimming left V 0 bases short and J 2 bases short, with 11 bases between. DNA of the CDR3: TGTGCCAGCAGCTTAGATCATCAGGGGCCCTACGAGCAGTACTTC. Its protein is CASSLDHQGPYEQYF.

This chain uses TRBV7-8 with TRBJ2-1; D is uncertain. This CDR3 comprises 15 residues. V shed 4 bases and J shed 3 bases, with 13 bases lying between them. Germline V gives CDR1 SGHVS, CDR2 FQNEAQ. This CDR3 reads CASSSPKKDYNEQFF. Here the CDR3 DNA reads TGTGCCAGCAGCTCGCCCAAGAAAGACTACAATGAGCAGTTCTTC.

The chain carries TRBV9 and TRBJ2-2, with D hard to call. Per the germline V gene, CDR1 is SGDLS and CDR2 is YYNGEE. This CDR3 comprises 13 residues. Trimming took 6 bases from V and 5 from J, leaving 11 bases between them. The CDR3 region is CASKKENTGELFF. The CDR3 DNA reads as TGTGCCAGCAAAAAGGAGAATACCGGGGAGCTGTTTTTT.

The chain uses TRBV4-2 and TRBJ1-6; the D is unclear. Trimming removed 0 bases from V and 0 bases from J, with 12 bases in between. The CDR3 is made up of 18 amino acids. CDR1 is LGHNA and CDR2 is YNFKEQ in the germline V gene. CDR3 bases: TGTGCCAGCAGCCAAGACCCAGTCGCCAGCTCCTATAATTCACCCCTCCACTTT. This gives the protein CASSQDPVASSYNSPLHF.

This chain uses TRBV27 with TRBJ2-1, with 9 bases that match TRBD2. The trim removed 7 bases at V and 7 bases at J, leaving 8 bases unmatched. The CDR3 has 14 amino acids. CDR1 is MNHEY and CDR2 is SMNVEV in the germline V gene (reference sequence). CDR3 in amino acids: CASTPGGGANEQFF. The CDR3 DNA reads TGTGCCAGCACCCCTGGCGGGGGGGCAAATGAGCAGTTCTTC.

The genes are TRBV11-2 and TRBJ2-3; unclear D gene. Looked up from germline, CDR1 is SGHAT and CDR2 is FQNNGV. The V and J ends lost 3 bases and 6 bases respectively, with 13 bases between them. This CDR3 region has 14 residues. The CDR3: CASSLVDGADTQYF. CDR3 nucleotides: TGTGCCAGCAGCTTGGTTGATGGTGCGGATACGCAGTATTTT.

The genes are TRBV6-1 and TRBJ2-3, with D unclear. Between the trimmed V and J ends, which lost 1 base and 4 bases, there was a span of 15 bases. The CDR3 is 16 residues long. From germline, CDR1 is MNHNS and CDR2 SASEGT. The CDR3 sequence is CASSEVWVSEADTQYF. In nucleotides, the CDR3 is TGTGCCAGCAGTGAAGTCTGGGTCTCAGAGGCAGATACGCAGTATTTT.

The chain combines TRBV9 with TRBJ2-7; possibly TRBD1 or TRBD2 for D (6 bases each). The germline V and J ends were trimmed by 5 bases and 0 bases, with 15 bases remaining between them. This CDR3 has 15 residues. Germline CDR1 and CDR2: SGDLS and YYNGEE. This CDR3 is CASSPDWGASYEQYF. CDR3 nucleotides: TGTGCCAGCAGTCCCGACTGGGGGGCCTCCTACGAGCAGTACTTC.

The chain couples TRBV13 to TRBJ1-1; D not certain. V gave up 1 base and J gave up 6 bases, with 9 bases separating them. CDR1 is PRHDT and CDR2 is FYEKMQ in the germline V gene (reference sequence). The CDR3 has 13 residues. The CDR3 sequence: CASSLVAGSEAFF. CDR3 bases: TGTGCCAGCAGCTTAGTGGCAGGTTCTGAAGCTTTCTTT.

The chain couples TRBV10-3 to TRBJ2-7; 8 bases match TRBD2. The CDR3 sequence is 11 residues long. CDR1 is ENHRY, CDR2 SYGVKD, per germline. V lost 10 bases, J lost 6 bases, and 5 bases stayed unmatched. The CDR3 nucleotides are TGTGCCACGGGACTAGAGGGCGAGCAGTACTTC. Its translation is CATGLEGEQYF.

DNA of the CDR3: TGTGCCAGCAGTTTAGGGGGGGCTGGGACTGAAGCTTTCTTT. Encoded protein: CASSLGGAGTEAFF. This chain links TRBV28 with TRBJ1-1, with D perhaps matching TRBD1 (6 bases). The CDR3 runs to 14 residues. Germline CDR1 reads MDHEN; CDR2 reads SYDVKM. V gave up 2 bases and J gave up 5 bases, with 12 bases separating them.

The chain couples TRBV28 to TRBJ1-1; D call uncertain. The length of the CDR3 is 12 residues. Germline V gene data show CDR1 as MDHEN and CDR2 as SYDVKM. Trimming stripped 6 bases from V and 11 bases from J, with 16 bases between. DNA of the CDR3: TGTGCCAGCAGAGTTTACCCAGATGGGGCTTTCTTT. Translated, it gives CASRVYPDGAFF.

In its sample, this clone was seen once. The V and J genes are TRBV6-5 and TRBJ2-7; TRBD1 agrees at 9 bases. CDR1 is MNHEY, CDR2 SVGAGI, per germline. This CDR3 is 15 amino acids long. The trim removed 6 bases at V and 3 bases at J, leaving 9 bases unmatched. CDR3 nucleotides: TGTGCCAGCAGGGAACAAGGGACAGGGTACTACGAGCAGTACTTC. Translated: CASREQGTGYYEQYF.

V usage is TRBV16 and J usage is TRBJ2-1; TRBD2 agrees at 8 bases. CDR1 and CDR2 (germline): KGHSY, FQNENV. V was pared by 6 bases and J by 2 bases, with 6 bases of the junction left unmatched. The CDR3 contains 15 residues. The CDR3 DNA reads as TGTGCCAGCAGACAAGCGGGAGCCGCCTACAATGAGCAGTTCTTC. It specifies CASRQAGAAYNEQFF.

The genes are TRBV19 and TRBJ2-7; D is perhaps TRBD1 (6 bases). This CDR3 is built from 15 residues. Germline-derived CDR1 and CDR2 are LNHDA and SQIVND (reference sequence). Trimming took 0 bases from V and 4 from J, leaving 13 bases between them. CDR3 in amino acids: CASSIDYGTSYEQYF. CDR3 DNA: TGTGCCAGTAGTATAGATTACGGGACATCTTACGAGCAGTACTTC.

The chain employs TRBV18 and TRBJ2-3, with D unclear. The CDR3 totals 12 residues. Deletions cut 3 bases from V and 1 base from J, with 2 bases between. CDR1 is KGHSH, CDR2 LQKENI, per germline. CDR3 sequence: CASSPRTDTQYF. The CDR3 region has the DNA TGTGCCAGCTCACCGCGCACAGATACGCAGTATTTT. Based on the CDR3 plus reference TRBV18 and TRBJ2-3, the full variable domain is NAGVMQNPRHLVRRRGQEARLRCSPMKGHSHVYWYRQLPEEGLKFMVYLQKENIIDESGMPKERFSAEFPKEGPSILRIQQVVRGDSAAYFCASSPRTDTQYFGPGTRLTVL.

This clone was counted once. The V gene is TRBV5-6, the J gene TRBJ1-1, with no clear D. Germline CDR1 SGHDT, CDR2 YYEEEE. The V and J ends lost 1 base and 1 base respectively, with 8 bases between them. The CDR3 consists of 14 residues. DNA for the CDR3: TGTGCCAGCAGCTTGATCCCGGAGAACACTGAAGCTTTCTTT. Encoded protein: CASSLIPENTEAFF.

The chain combines TRBV5-6 with TRBJ2-1, with D unclear. CDR1 is SGHDT and CDR2 is YYEEEE in the germline V gene. The length of the CDR3 is 14 residues. The ends were cut back, 0 bases at V and 5 bases at J, with 9 bases in the middle. CDR3 sequence reads: CASSLAFWDNEQFF. CDR3 DNA sequence: TGTGCCAGCAGCTTGGCTTTTTGGGACAATGAGCAGTTCTTC.

V gene TRBV7-9 combines with J gene TRBJ1-1; possible D gene TRBD1, 6 bases. Germline V gene data show CDR1 as SEHNR and CDR2 as FQNEAQ (reference sequence). V lost 3 bases, J lost 3 bases, and 17 bases lay in between. The CDR3 has 16 amino acids. CDR3 sequence: CASSFIGQQGDTEAFF. CDR3 in DNA: TGTGCCAGCAGCTTCATAGGCCAACAGGGAGACACTGAAGCTTTCTTT.

The J gene is TRBJ1-4, the V gene TRBV7-6, with TRBD1 matching over 7 bases. Germline CDR1 SGHVS, CDR2 FNYEAQ. The V and J ends lost 3 bases and 8 bases, in that order; junction bases with no gene match: 6. This CDR3 region has 14 residues. This chain's CDR3 is CASSLTGSLEKLFF. The CDR3 DNA sequence: TGTGCCAGCAGCTTGACAGGGAGCCTAGAAAAACTGTTTTTT.

The rearrangement uses TRBV11-2 and TRBJ2-7, with D perhaps TRBD2 (5 bases). The germline CDR1 and CDR2 sequences are SGHAT and FQNNGV. Trimming removed 5 bases from V and 4 bases from J, with 21 bases in between. This CDR3 is built from 16 residues. The CDR3 DNA sequence: TGTGCCAGCAGCCTAAATCGGGAAGTATGGACGTACGAGCAGTACTTC. It translates to CASSLNREVWTYEQYF. The full variable domain, in which reference TRBV11-2 and TRBJ2-7 provide the parts outside the CDR3, is EAGVAQSPRYKIIEKRQSVAFWCNPISGHATLYWYQQILGQGPKLLIQFQNNGVVDDSQLPKDRFSAERLKGVDSTLKIQPAKLEDSAVYLCASSLNREVWTYEQYFGPGTRLTVT.

The rearrangement joins TRBV7-2 to TRBJ2-7, with D possibly matching TRBD2 (5 bases). Germline V gene data show CDR1 as SGHTA and CDR2 as FQGNSA. The V and J ends lost 0 bases and 5 bases respectively, with 17 bases between them. The CDR3 is 16 residues long. CDR3 amino acids: CASSLAYRWGDDEQYF. CDR3 DNA: TGTGCCAGCAGCTTAGCGTATCGTTGGGGAGATGACGAGCAGTACTTC.

The chain has TRBV7-6 and TRBJ1-1; D not certain. Germline V gives CDR1 SGHVS, CDR2 FNYEAQ. Trimming cost V 0 bases and J 2 bases, with 16 bases left between them. The CDR3 loop spans 17 amino acids. The CDR3 sequence: CASSLAHLVKGNTEAFF. DNA of the CDR3: TGTGCCAGCAGCTTAGCGCATTTGGTTAAGGGAAACACTGAAGCTTTCTTT.

The chain couples TRBV7-9 to TRBJ1-2; no clear D gene. CDR3 length equals 13 residues. V was cut by 0 bases and J by 8 bases, with 10 bases left in between. Looked up from germline, CDR1 is SEHNR and CDR2 is FQNEAQ (reference sequence). CDR3 loop: CASSLAAALGYTF. The CDR3 DNA is TGTGCCAGCAGCTTAGCGGCTGCCTTAGGCTACACCTTC.

CDR3: CASRAESRRETQYF. The CDR3 region has the DNA TGTGCCAGCAGGGCCGAGTCTCGGAGGGAGACCCAGTACTTC. V gene TRBV13 combines with J gene TRBJ2-5, with D perhaps matching TRBD2 (5 bases). CDR1 PRHDT and CDR2 FYEKMQ come from the germline V gene (reference sequence). The length of the CDR3 is 14 residues. V lost 6 bases and J 5 bases, leaving 16 bases between the germline ends.

CDR3 region: CASSTGVHEQFF. In nucleotides, the CDR3 is TGCGCCAGCAGCACAGGGGTCCATGAGCAGTTCTTC. J is TRBJ2-1 and V is TRBV5-1; 7 bases are a match to TRBD1. The CDR3 is made up of 12 amino acids. Trimming took 4 bases from V and 8 from J; bases not matched to a gene: 3. Germline CDR1 reads SGHRS; CDR2 reads YFSETQ.

This chain links TRBV27 with TRBJ2-7, with 9 bases matching TRBD1. The CDR3 runs to 15 residues. The germline V gene encodes CDR1 MNHEY and CDR2 SMNVEV (reference sequence). Germline trimming cut 4 bases from V and 5 bases from J; bases unmatched to any gene: 9. The CDR3 loop is CASSYIGTGRDEQYF. In nucleotides, the CDR3 is TGTGCCAGCAGTTACATTGGGACAGGGAGGGACGAGCAGTACTTC.

This chain joins TRBV28 and TRBJ2-4, with 8 bases fitting TRBD1. V lost 3 bases, J lost 0 bases, and 4 bases stayed unmatched. Germline CDR1 is MDHEN and CDR2 is SYDVKM. This CDR3 comprises 16 residues. Here the CDR3 reads CASSFPGQGAKNIQYF. Here the CDR3 DNA reads TGTGCCAGCAGTTTTCCTGGACAGGGAGCCAAAAACATTCAGTACTTC.

V is TRBV10-3 and J is TRBJ2-3; tentative D call: TRBD1 (5 bases). V was trimmed by 11 bases and J by 0 bases, leaving 9 bases between them. This CDR3 is built from 12 residues. The germline V gene has CDR1 ENHRY and CDR2 SYGVKD. CDR3 in DNA: TGTGCCTCCCGACAGAGCACAGATACGCAGTATTTT. Protein sequence: CASRQSTDTQYF.

The chain combines TRBV5-1 with TRBJ2-5; 7 bases fit TRBD2. The ends lost 3 bases at V and 9 bases at J; junction bases unmatched: 17. This CDR3 is 16 amino acids long. CDR1 SGHRS and CDR2 YFSETQ come from the germline V gene. As DNA, the CDR3 is TGCGCCAGCAGCTCCCCGACGGCGGGAGCGCCTAAGCCCCAGTACTTC. This codes for CASSSPTAGAPKPQYF.

This chain joins TRBV2 and TRBJ2-7; D possibly corresponds to TRBD2 (7 bases). Per germline, CDR1 SNHLY and CDR2 FYNNEI. The germline V and J ends were trimmed by 2 bases and 5 bases, with 13 bases remaining between them. The length of the CDR3 is 14 residues. The chain's CDR3 is CASSERGGLDEQYF. The CDR3 nucleotides are TGTGCCAGCAGTGAACGCGGGGGCCTGGACGAGCAGTACTTC. The full variable domain, completed using reference TRBV2 and TRBJ2-7, is EPEVTQTPSHQVTQMGQEVILRCVPISNHLYFYWYRQILGQKVEFLVSFYNNEISEKSEIFDDQFSVERPDGSNFTLKIRSTKLEDSAMYFCASSERGGLDEQYFGPGTRLTVT.